Sequencing of this T cell receptor beta chain was carried out in a study of T cell repertoires in cytomegalovirus infection. Whole-study findings and limits: In two of eight donors, the top clonotype was HLA-C-restricted CMV-specific.

The V end lost 0 bases, the J end lost 4 bases, and 16 bases lay between the germline ends. CDR1 is LGHDT, CDR2 YNNKEL, per germline (reference sequence). The CDR3 is 17 residues long. There are a few counts of this clonotype. Its antigen is currently unknown. Each CDR3 protein gets one entry after TCRdb re-called the reads with MiXCR. Among a few hundred thousand distinct CDR3 sequences listed, approximately 15% were seen once. The receptor comes from a human donor in good health (CMV status not recorded). Some clones in this sample may be carry-over from other donors' samples. J is TRBJ1-5 and V is TRBV3-1; D may be TRBD1 (6 bases). Material: CD8+ T cells from PBMCs. CDR3 region: CASSQELPGTKNQPQHF. DNA of the CDR3: TGTGCCAGCAGCCAAGAGCTTCCGGGGACAAAGAATCAGCCCCAGCATTTT.